This T cell receptor (beta chain) originates from a study of T-cell reconstitution after alpha-beta-depleted transplantation in children. General study results and limits: Several hundred rapidly expanded clones from non-depleted graft cells reportedly supplied alpha-beta T cells about two months post-transplant. T-cell counts and diversity at one year post-transplant came mainly from newly produced T cells. In some patients, recipient T cells and intrathymic progenitors surviving conditioning explained high day-60 diversity.

Preparing the TCRbeta library involved the use of unique molecular identifiers. TCRdb reanalysed the PCR reads using MiXCR and keeps one entry per CDR3 protein. Of hundreds of thousands of distinct CDR3 sequences listed, 15% to 20% are singletons. Concerning this clonotype itself: The antigen remains undetermined.

V was shortened by 4 bases and J by 6 bases, with 16 bases between the two germline ends. The CDR3 loop spans 14 amino acids. Germline CDR1 reads SGHDN; CDR2 reads FVKESK. The chain is built from TRBV14 and TRBJ2-7; no reliable D call. The source material was PBMCs, mostly from graft donor cells, sampled 360 days after TCRalphabeta/CD19-depleted stem cell transplant. This receptor was identified in a boy in the first two years of life who had a stem cell transplant for Wiskott-Aldrich syndrome, so the T cells may come from the graft donor. CDR3 sequence: CASSLRTSFREQYF. DNA of the CDR3: TGTGCCAGCAGCCTGAGGACGTCTTTTCGCGAGCAGTACTTC.